This T cell receptor beta chain stems from a study of CD8 T cells in Susac syndrome. Reverse transcription used about 0.45 to 1 ug RNA and random hexamers. Amplification of the TCR beta CDR3 was carried out by immunoSEQ multiplex PCR, which spanned a total of 54 Vbeta and 13 Jbeta segments. In TCRdb, the immunoSEQ multiplex PCR reads were re-called with MiXCR into one record per CDR3 protein. The sample has under 200,000 distinct CDR3 sequences, around 94% seen once. Deletions cut 5 bases from V and 0 bases from J, with 8 bases between. The germline V gene encodes CDR1 DFQATT and CDR2 SNEGSKA (reference sequence). This CDR3 has 12 amino acids. Sequencing of TCR beta was carried out in blood CD8+ and CD4+ T cells.

The source is a human donor in good health. This sequence joins TRBV20-1 and TRBJ2-7; D is unclear. Sequencing was carried out using CD4+ T cells from PBMCs. CDR3 sequence (DNA): TGCAGTGCTCCGGCGACCTCCTACGAGCAGTACTTC. Its translation: CSAPATSYEQYF.